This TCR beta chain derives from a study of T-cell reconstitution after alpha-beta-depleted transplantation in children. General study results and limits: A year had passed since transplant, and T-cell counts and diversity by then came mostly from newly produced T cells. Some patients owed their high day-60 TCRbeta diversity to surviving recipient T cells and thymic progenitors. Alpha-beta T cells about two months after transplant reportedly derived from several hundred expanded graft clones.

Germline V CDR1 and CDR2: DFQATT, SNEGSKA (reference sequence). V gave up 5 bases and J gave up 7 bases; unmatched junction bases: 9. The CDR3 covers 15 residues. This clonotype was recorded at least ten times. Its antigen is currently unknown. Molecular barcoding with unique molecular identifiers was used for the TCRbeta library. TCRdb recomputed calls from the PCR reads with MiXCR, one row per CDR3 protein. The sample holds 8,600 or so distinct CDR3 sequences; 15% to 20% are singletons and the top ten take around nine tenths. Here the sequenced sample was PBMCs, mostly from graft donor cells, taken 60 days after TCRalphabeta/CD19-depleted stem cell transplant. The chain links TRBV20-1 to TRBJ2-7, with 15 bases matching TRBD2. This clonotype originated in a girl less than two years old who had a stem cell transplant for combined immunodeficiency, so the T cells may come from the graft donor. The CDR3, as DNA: TGCAGTGCTCAAGGACTAGCGGGAGGGCCAGAGGAGCAGTACTTC. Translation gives CSAQGLAGGPEEQYF.